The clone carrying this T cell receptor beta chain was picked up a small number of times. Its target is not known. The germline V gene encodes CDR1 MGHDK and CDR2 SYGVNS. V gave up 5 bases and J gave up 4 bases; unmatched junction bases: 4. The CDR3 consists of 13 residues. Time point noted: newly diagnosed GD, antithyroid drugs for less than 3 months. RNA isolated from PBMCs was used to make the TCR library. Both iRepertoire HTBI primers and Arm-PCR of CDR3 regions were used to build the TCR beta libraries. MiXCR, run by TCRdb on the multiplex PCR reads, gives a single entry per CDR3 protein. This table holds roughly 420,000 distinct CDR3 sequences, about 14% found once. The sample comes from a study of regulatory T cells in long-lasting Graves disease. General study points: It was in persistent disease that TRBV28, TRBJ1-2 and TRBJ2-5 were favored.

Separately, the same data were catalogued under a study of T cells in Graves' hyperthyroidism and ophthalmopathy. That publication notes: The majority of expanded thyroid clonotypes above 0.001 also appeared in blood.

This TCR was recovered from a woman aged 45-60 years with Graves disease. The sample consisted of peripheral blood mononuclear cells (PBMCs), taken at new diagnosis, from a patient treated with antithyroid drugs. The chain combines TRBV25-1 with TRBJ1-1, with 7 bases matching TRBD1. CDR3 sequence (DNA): TGTGCCAGCAGTTCAACAGGGGCCACTGAAGCTTTCTTT. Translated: CASSSTGATEAFF. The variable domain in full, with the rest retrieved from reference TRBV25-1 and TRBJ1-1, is EADIYQTPRYLVIGTGKKITLECSQTMGHDKMYWYQQDPGMELHLIHYSYGVNSTEKGDLSSESTVSRIRTEHFPLTLESARPSHTSQYLCASSSTGATEAFFGQGTRLTVV.